This T cell receptor (beta chain) was recovered during a study of lymphopenia after photon versus proton radiotherapy. Germline lookup yields CDR1 SEHNR and CDR2 FQNEAQ (reference sequence). The length of the CDR3 is 13 residues. V lost 0 bases and J lost 5, with 7 bases in between. TCRdb's copy holds only in-frame clones and misses some; the assay was immunoSEQ multiplex PCR. The table records 55,000 to 70,000 clones, about 87% of them present only once. This chain links TRBV7-9 with TRBJ1-2; D gene unclear. The sequence was obtained from an older man with esophageal cancer. The sample here was peripheral blood, taken from a patient treated with proton-based radiotherapy. CDR3 in amino acids: CASSLAIEYGYTF. CDR3 nucleotides: TGTGCCAGCAGCTTAGCAATAGAATATGGCTACACCTTC.